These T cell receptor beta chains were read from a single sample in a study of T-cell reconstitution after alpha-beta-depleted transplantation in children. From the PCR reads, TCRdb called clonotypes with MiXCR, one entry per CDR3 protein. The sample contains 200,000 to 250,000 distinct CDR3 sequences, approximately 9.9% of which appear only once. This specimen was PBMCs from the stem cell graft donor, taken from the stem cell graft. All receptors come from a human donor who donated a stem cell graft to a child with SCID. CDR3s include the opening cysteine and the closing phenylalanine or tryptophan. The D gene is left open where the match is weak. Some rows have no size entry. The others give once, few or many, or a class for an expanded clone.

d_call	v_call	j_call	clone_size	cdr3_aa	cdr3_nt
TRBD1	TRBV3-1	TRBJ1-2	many	CASSQGLAGGYGYTF	TGTGCCAGCAGCCAAGGACTGGCAGGGGGCTACGGCTACACCTTC
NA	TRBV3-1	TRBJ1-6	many	CASSQSSTIGVSPLHF	TGTGCCAGCAGCCAGAGTAGCACAATCGGGGTGTCACCCCTCCACTTT
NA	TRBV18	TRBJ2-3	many	CASSPQGGTDTQYF	TGTGCCAGCTCACCCCAGGGGGGGACAGATACGCAGTATTTT
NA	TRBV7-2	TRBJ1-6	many	CASSLNRLYSPLHF	TGTGCCAGCAGCTTAAACAGATTGTATTCACCCCTCCACTTT
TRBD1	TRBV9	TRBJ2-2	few	CASSVVGTGKTGELFF	TGTGCCAGCAGCGTAGTGGGGACAGGGAAGACCGGGGAGCTGTTTTTT
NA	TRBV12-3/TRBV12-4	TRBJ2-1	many	CASRRQNEQFF	TGTGCCAGCAGAAGACAGAATGAGCAGTTCTTC
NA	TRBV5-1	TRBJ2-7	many	CASRTDPGLYEQYF	TGCGCCAGCAGAACGGACCCGGGGTTATACGAGCAGTACTTC
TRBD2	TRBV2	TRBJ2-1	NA	CASSVEAGGNEQFF	TGTGCCAGCAGTGTGGAAGCGGGGGGGAATGAGCAGTTCTTC
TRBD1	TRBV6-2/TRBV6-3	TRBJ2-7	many	CASRLVKGASYEQYF	TGTGCCAGCAGACTGGTAAAGGGGGCCTCCTACGAGCAGTACTTC
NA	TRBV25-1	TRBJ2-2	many	CASSEVTGNTGELFF	TGTGCCAGCAGTGAAGTTACAGGAAACACCGGGGAGCTGTTTTTT
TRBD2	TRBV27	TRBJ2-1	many	CASSPTSGGRFYNEQFF	TGTGCCAGCAGCCCGACTAGCGGGGGCCGATTCTACAATGAGCAGTTCTTC
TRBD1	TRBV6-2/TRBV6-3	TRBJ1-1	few	CASILEGAWTEAFF	TGTGCCAGCATTCTCGAGGGGGCGTGGACTGAAGCTTTCTTT
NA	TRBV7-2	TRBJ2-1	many	CASSLWRGPDNEQFF	TGTGCCAGCAGCTTATGGAGGGGCCCTGACAATGAGCAGTTCTTC
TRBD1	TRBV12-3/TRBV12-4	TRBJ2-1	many	CASSKGQGMNEQFF	TGTGCCAGCAGTAAGGGACAGGGGATGAATGAGCAGTTCTTC
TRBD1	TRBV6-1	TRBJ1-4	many	CASSERNQGVREKLFF	TGTGCCAGCAGTGAAAGGAACCAGGGGGTCCGTGAAAAACTGTTTTTT
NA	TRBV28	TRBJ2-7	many	CASSLGGGGPYEQYF	TGTGCCAGCAGTTTGGGGGGAGGGGGACCCTACGAGCAGTACTTC
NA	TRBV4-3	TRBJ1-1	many	CASSQAAARNTEAFF	TGCGCCAGCAGCCAGGCCGCAGCTCGGAACACTGAAGCTTTCTTT
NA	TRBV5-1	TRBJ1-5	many	CASSLHSNQPQHF	TGCGCCAGCAGCTTGCATAGCAATCAGCCCCAGCATTTT
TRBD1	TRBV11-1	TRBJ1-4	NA	CASSTRTGSPFTTNEKLFF	TGTGCCAGCAGCACACGGACAGGGAGCCCTTTCACAACTAATGAAAAACTGTTTTTT
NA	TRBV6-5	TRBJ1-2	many	CASRAGPLNYGYTF	TGTGCCAGCAGGGCGGGACCGCTCAACTATGGCTACACCTTC
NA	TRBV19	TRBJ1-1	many	CASSITANTEAFF	TGTGCCAGTAGTATAACAGCGAACACTGAAGCTTTCTTT
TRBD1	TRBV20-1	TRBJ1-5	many	CSANPGGQPQHF	TGCAGTGCTAACCCAGGGGGTCAGCCCCAGCATTTT
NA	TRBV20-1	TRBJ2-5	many	CSAPPRGAQETQYF	TGCAGTGCTCCCCCCAGGGGTGCCCAAGAGACCCAGTACTTC